The 14 T cell receptor beta chains presented below share a single source sample, sequenced in a study of blood T cells in healthy people across ages. The second PCR ran roughly 7 to 12 cycles with a sample-barcoded 5' primer and J-beta primers. TCRdb reprocessed the 5' RACE reads with MiXCR, giving one entry per CDR3 protein. The sample comprises roughly 1,700,000 distinct CDR3 sequences, approximately 28% of which are singletons, and about 8% rests with the top ten. The source material was blood. These receptors all come from a woman in her twenties or thirties in good health.

This clonotype was picked up a small number of times. This chain uses TRBV20-1 with TRBJ2-5; tentative D call: TRBD2 (6 bases). This CDR3 is built from 18 residues. V was trimmed by 0 bases and J by 1 base, leaving 21 bases between them. Germline assignment: CDR1 DFQATT and CDR2 SNEGSKA (reference sequence). The CDR3 loop reads CSARDPPGTPTPQETQYF. CDR3 coding DNA: TGCAGTGCTAGAGATCCCCCCGGGACTCCAACCCCCCAAGAGACCCAGTACTTC.

This clonotype was counted at least ten times. This chain connects TRBV7-2 to TRBJ1-2; TRBD1 agrees at 7 bases. V lost 1 base, J lost 5 bases, and 1 base stayed unmatched. From germline, CDR1 is SGHTA and CDR2 FQGNSA. The CDR3 loop spans 13 amino acids. As DNA, the CDR3 is TGTGCCAGCAGCTTAGAACAGGGGTATGGCTACACCTTC. Translated, it gives CASSLEQGYGYTF.

The gene calls are TRBV5-1 and TRBJ2-7, with TRBD2 identical over 9 bases. The V segment lost 4 bases and the J segment 2 bases; nucleotides outside the gene matches: 7. The germline gives CDR1 SGHRS, CDR2 YFSETQ. The CDR3 consists of 15 residues. CDR3 DNA sequence: TGCGCCAGCAGCCGTGTAGCGGGAGATCCCTACGAGCAGTACTTC. Encoded protein: CASSRVAGDPYEQYF.

With respect to this clonotype: Being one base from a much bigger clone, this may be a read error. The V and J genes are TRBV29-1 and TRBJ2-1; D is tentatively TRBD1 or TRBD2 (5 bases each). The J call is in doubt because the DNA end fits TRBJ2-7 better. Germline CDR1 and CDR2: SQVTM and ANQGSEA. This CDR3 has 14 residues. This CDR3 reads CSIRTGPSYNEQYF. CDR3 nucleotide sequence: TGCAGTATCCGAACGGGGCCCTCCTACAATGAGCAGTACTTC.

The V call is TRBV15, the J call TRBJ2-3; D is unclear. Trimming removed 1 base at V and 5 bases at J, with 4 bases between. There are 12 residues in the CDR3. The germline CDR1 and CDR2 sequences are LNHNV and YYDKDF (reference sequence). CDR3 region: CATSRGGDTQYF. The CDR3 DNA reads as TGTGCCACCAGCAGAGGGGGAGATACGCAGTATTTT.

The J gene is TRBJ2-1, the V gene TRBV9, with 9 bases lining up with TRBD2. This CDR3 region has 15 residues. Germline CDR1 reads SGDLS; CDR2 reads YYNGEE. Trimming removed 4 bases from V and 3 bases from J; junction bases left unmatched: 5. The CDR3, as DNA: TGTGCCAGCAGCTTCATAGCGGGAGACTACAATGAGCAGTTCTTC. This gives the protein CASSFIAGDYNEQFF.

V and J are TRBV19 and TRBJ1-6, with TRBD1 identical over 7 bases. The germline V gene encodes CDR1 LNHDA and CDR2 SQIVND (reference sequence). V trimming: 8 bases; J trimming: 8 bases; junction bases outside the gene matches: 6. CDR3 length: 13 residues. The CDR3 sequence is CASRQGPDSPLHF. The CDR3 DNA reads TGTGCCAGTCGACAGGGTCCAGATTCACCCCTCCACTTT.

This chain links TRBV5-4 with TRBJ2-3; possibly TRBD1 for D (7 bases). The germline V and J ends were trimmed by 5 bases and 3 bases, with 16 bases remaining between them. CDR1 and CDR2 from the germline V gene are SGHNT and YYREEE (reference sequence). The length of the CDR3 is 15 residues. Here the CDR3 DNA reads TGTGCCAGCAGATTTGACAGGGAGGCAACAGATACGCAGTATTTT. This codes for CASRFDREATDTQYF.

There are many counts of this clonotype. J is TRBJ2-5 and V is TRBV10-3, with D perhaps given as TRBD1 or TRBD2 (6 bases each). With 2 bases removed from V and 1 base from J, the gap between germline ends came to 14 bases. Germline V CDR1 and CDR2: ENHRY, SYGVKD. The length of the CDR3 is 16 residues. The CDR3 region is CAISENREDFQETQYF. The CDR3, as DNA: TGTGCCATCAGTGAGAACAGGGAGGACTTCCAAGAGACCCAGTACTTC.

The chain is built from TRBV6-1 and TRBJ1-5, with 7 bases identical to TRBD1. Germline values: CDR1 MNHNS, CDR2 SASEGT. V dropped 6 bases and J dropped 3; count of bases not matched to a gene: 5. There are 14 residues in the CDR3. CDR3 nucleotides: TGTGCCAGCAGGATGACAGGGAACAATCAGCCCCAGCATTTT. This sequence encodes CASRMTGNNQPQHF.

This clonotype has a handful of counts. This chain's CDR3 is CASSQAQGYGELFF. The CDR3 DNA follows: TGCGCCAGCAGCCAAGCGCAGGGTTACGGGGAGCTGTTTTTT. The chain carries TRBV4-3 and TRBJ2-2; tentatively, D is TRBD1 (5 bases). This CDR3 comprises 14 residues. The V gene lost 1 base and the J gene lost 7 bases, with 10 bases spanning the gap. Germline CDR1 and CDR2: LGHNA and YSLEER.

In DNA form, the CDR3 reads TGTGCCAGCAGTGAAGAGGGGGGTCAAGAGACCCAGTACTTC. Translating gives CASSEEGGQETQYF. The chain recombines TRBV6-1 with TRBJ2-5; perhaps D is TRBD1 or TRBD2 (6 bases each). CDR3 length: 14 amino acids. Germline V gene data show CDR1 as MNHNS and CDR2 as SASEGT. V lost 1 base and J lost 2, with 8 bases in between.

The chain recombines TRBV24-1 with TRBJ2-1; 8 bases are a match to TRBD1. Trimming cost V 6 bases and J 10 bases; bases outside gene matches: 10. This CDR3 has 14 amino acids. CDR1 KGHDR and CDR2 SFDVKD come from the germline V gene. The DNA for the CDR3 is TGTGCCACCAGTTCGGGACAGGTTGCTGACGAGCAGTTCTTC. It codes for CATSSGQVADEQFF.

The chain has TRBV12-3 or TRBV12-4 and TRBJ1-1; D not certain. The V end lost 7 bases, the J end lost 7 bases, and 25 bases lay between the germline ends. This CDR3 contains 16 residues. This CDR3 is CASTFRRYRPDLEAFF. The CDR3 nucleotides read TGTGCCAGCACTTTCCGACGCTACAGACCGGATCTTGAAGCTTTCTTT.